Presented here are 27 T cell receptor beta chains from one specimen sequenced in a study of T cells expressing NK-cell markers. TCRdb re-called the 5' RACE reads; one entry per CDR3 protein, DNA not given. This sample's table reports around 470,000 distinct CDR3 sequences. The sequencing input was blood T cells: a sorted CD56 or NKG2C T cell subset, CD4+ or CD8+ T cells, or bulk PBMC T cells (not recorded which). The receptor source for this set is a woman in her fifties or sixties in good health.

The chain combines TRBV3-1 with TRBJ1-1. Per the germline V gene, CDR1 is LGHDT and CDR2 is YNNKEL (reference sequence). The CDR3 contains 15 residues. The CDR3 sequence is CASSLYGPMNTEAFF.

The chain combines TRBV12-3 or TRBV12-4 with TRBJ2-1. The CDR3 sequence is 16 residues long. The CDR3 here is CASSTPHGVKGNEQFF.

This CDR3 reads CASKETWDTQYF. The gene calls are TRBV28 and TRBJ2-3. CDR1 MDHEN and CDR2 SYDVKM come from the germline V gene. The CDR3 is made up of 12 amino acids.

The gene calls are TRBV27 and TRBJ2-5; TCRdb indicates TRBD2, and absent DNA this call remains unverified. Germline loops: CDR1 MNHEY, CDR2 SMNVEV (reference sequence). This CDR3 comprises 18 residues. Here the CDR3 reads CASSLTTGTRTGRETQYF.

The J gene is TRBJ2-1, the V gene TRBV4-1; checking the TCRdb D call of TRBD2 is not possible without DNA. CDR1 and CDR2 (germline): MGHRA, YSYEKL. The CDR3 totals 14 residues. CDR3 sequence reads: CASSQLATMNEQFF.

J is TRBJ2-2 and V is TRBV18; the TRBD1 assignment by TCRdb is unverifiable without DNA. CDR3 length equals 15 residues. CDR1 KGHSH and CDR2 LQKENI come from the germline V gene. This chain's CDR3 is CASGAWKSNTGELFF.

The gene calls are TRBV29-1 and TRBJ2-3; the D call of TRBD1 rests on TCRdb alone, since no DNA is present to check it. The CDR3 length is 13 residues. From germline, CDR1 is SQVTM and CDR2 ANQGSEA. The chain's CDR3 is CSVDRGNTDTQYF.

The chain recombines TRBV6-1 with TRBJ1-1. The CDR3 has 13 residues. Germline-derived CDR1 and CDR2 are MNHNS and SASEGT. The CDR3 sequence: CASKNAGGTEAFF.

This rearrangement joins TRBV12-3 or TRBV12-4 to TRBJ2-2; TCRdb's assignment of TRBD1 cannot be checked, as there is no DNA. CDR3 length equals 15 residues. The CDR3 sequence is CASSRGEGATGELFF.

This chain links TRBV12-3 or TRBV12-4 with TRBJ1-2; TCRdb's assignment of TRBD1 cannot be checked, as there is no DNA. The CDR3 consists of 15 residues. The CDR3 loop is CASSLGQDWRYGYTF.

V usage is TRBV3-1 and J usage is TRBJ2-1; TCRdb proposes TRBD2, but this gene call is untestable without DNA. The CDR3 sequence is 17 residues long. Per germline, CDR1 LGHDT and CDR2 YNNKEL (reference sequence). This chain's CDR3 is CASSQDGLQFSYNEQFF.

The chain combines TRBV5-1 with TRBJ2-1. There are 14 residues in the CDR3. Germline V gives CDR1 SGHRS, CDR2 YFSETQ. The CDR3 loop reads CASSLDNSYNEQFF. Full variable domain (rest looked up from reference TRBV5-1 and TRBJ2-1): KAGVTQTPRYLIKTRGQQVTLSCSPISGHRSVSWYQQTPGQGLQFLFEYFSETQRNKGNFPGRFSGRQFSNSRSEMNVSTLELGDSALYLCASSLDNSYNEQFFGPGTRLTVL.

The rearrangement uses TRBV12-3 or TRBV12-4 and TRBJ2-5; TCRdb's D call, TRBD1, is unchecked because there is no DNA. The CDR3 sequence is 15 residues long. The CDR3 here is CASRQTGRGQETQYF.

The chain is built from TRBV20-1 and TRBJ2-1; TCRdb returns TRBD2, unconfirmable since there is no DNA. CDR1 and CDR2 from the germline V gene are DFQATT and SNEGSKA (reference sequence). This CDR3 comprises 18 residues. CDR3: CSARFTSGAPGVYNEQFF.

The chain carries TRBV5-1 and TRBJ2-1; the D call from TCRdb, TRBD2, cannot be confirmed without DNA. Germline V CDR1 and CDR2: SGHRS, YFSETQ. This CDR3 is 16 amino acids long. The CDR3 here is CASSPPRLAGANEQFF.

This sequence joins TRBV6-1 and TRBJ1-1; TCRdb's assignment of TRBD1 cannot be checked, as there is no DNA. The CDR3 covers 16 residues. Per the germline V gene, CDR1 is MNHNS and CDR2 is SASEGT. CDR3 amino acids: CASRRGLLDMNTEAFF.

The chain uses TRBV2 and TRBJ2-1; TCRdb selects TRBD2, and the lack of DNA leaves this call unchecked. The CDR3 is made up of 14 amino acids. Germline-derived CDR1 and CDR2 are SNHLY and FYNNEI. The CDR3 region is CASSVRSGGNEQFF.

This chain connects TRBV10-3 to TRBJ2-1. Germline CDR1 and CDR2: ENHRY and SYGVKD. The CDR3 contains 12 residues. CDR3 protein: CAISGSYNEQFF.

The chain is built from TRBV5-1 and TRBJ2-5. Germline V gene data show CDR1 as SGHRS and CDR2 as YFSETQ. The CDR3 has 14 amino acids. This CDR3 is CASSRDIIQETQYF.

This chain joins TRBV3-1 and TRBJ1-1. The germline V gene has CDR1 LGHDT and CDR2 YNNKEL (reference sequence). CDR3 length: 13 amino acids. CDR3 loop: CASSPLMNTEAFF.

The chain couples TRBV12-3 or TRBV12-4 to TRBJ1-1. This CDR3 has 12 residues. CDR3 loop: CASMEGWPEAFF.

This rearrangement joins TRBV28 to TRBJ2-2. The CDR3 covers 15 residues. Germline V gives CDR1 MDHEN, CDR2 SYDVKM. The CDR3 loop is CASSLWTARIKELFF.

The CDR3 region is CASRGVTQPQHF. The V call is TRBV6-1, the J call TRBJ1-5; TCRdb calls TRBD1, which cannot be checked without DNA. The CDR3 has 12 amino acids. Germline CDR1 reads MNHNS; CDR2 reads SASEGT.

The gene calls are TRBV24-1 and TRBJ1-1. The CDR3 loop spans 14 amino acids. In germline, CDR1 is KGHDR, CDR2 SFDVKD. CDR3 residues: CATSPARVNTEAFF.

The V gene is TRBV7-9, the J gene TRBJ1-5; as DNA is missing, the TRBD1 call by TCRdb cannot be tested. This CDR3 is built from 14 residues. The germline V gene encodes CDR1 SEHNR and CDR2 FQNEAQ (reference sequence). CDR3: CASSRGQGHQPQHF.

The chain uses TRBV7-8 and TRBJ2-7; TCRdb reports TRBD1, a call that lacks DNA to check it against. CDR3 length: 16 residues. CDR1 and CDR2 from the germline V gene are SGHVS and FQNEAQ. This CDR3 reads CASSQVGGYSGNEQYF.

The CDR3: CSVERDRGVNEQFF. The chain links TRBV29-1 to TRBJ2-1; TCRdb's D gene call, TRBD1, goes unchecked for lack of DNA. CDR1 and CDR2 (germline): SQVTM, ANQGSEA. CDR3 size: 14 residues.